Only a few counts were recorded for the clone carrying this T cell receptor (beta chain). The length of the CDR3 is 11 residues. Trimming took 7 bases from V and 9 from J, leaving 7 bases between them. TCRdb re-analysed the 5' RACE reads in MiXCR, keeping a single row per CDR3 protein. The sample contains 450,000 to 600,000 distinct CDR3 sequences, about 15% of which appear only once. This sample was taken from a study of T cells after yellow fever vaccination. The sample was PBMCs, taken about 5 days after the first yellow fever vaccination. The sequence derives from a man younger than 35 who received the YFV17D yellow fever vaccine. This chain uses TRBV12-3 or TRBV12-4 with TRBJ1-6; no firm D call. CDR3 bases: TGTGCCAGCACCAACGGTTCACCCCTCCACTTT. As protein: CASTNGSPLHF.